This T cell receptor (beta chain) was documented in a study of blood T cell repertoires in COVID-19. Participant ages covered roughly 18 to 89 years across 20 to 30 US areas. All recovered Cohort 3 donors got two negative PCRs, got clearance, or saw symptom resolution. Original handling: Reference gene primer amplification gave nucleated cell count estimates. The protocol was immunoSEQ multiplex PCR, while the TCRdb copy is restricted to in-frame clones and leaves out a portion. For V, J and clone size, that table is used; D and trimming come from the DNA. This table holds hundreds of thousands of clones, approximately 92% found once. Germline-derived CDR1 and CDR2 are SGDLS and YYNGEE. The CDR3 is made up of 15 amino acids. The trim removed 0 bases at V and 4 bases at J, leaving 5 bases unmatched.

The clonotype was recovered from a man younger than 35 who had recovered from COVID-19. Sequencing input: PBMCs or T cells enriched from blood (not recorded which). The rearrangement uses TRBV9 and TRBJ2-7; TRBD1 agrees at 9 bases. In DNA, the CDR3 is TGTGCCAGCAGCGTAGCCGGACAGGGGTGGTACGAGCAGTACTTC. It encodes CASSVAGQGWYEQYF.